This is a list of T cell receptor beta chains from one sample in a study of regulatory T cells in long-lasting Graves disease. TCRdb itself ran the multiplex PCR reads through MiXCR, one entry per CDR3 protein. The sample yields about 200,000 distinct CDR3 sequences, about 17% seen once. The starting material was peripheral blood mononuclear cells (PBMCs), obtained at new diagnosis, from a patient treated with antithyroid drugs. The receptors here all came from a female donor with Graves disease. Both conserved end residues are part of each CDR3. D genes are given only for firm matches. Rows may omit the clone size; those that give it use once, few, many or a size class.

cdr3_aa	cdr3_nt	clone_size	d_call	v_call	j_call
CASSSTAGTSSYNEQFF	TGTGCCAGCAGCTCCACAGCGGGGACAAGCTCCTACAATGAGCAGTTCTTC	-	-	TRBV11-1	TRBJ2-1
CASRTTGTSGSVTDTQYF	TGTGCCAGCAGAACGACCGGGACTAGCGGGAGTGTCACAGATACGCAGTATTTT	-	TRBD2	TRBV6-2/TRBV6-3	TRBJ2-3
CASSPRRVAYNEQFF	TGTGCCAGCTCACCACGGAGGGTGGCCTACAATGAGCAGTTCTTC	many	-	TRBV18	TRBJ2-1
CASTRIATNEKLFF	TGTGCCAGCACCCGGATTGCAACTAATGAAAAACTGTTTTTT	many	-	TRBV6-2/TRBV6-3	TRBJ1-4
CASSASGRYNEQFF	TGTGCCAGCAGCGCTAGCGGGAGGTACAATGAGCAGTTCTTC	few	TRBD2	TRBV12-3/TRBV12-4	TRBJ2-1
CAISEIGGLAYEQYF	TGTGCCATCAGTGAGATTGGTGGACTAGCTTACGAGCAGTACTTC	many	TRBD2	TRBV10-3	TRBJ2-7
CASSPGQGWIQPQHF	TGTGCCAGCAGCCCGGGACAGGGGTGGATTCAGCCCCAGCATTTT	few	TRBD1	TRBV7-6	TRBJ1-5
CASSVEGGIYNEQFF	TGTGCCAGCAGCGTAGAAGGCGGAATATACAATGAGCAGTTCTTC	many	-	TRBV9	TRBJ2-1
CASRPHPGLAGGFYEQYF	TGTGCCAGCAGACCCCACCCGGGACTAGCGGGAGGATTTTACGAGCAGTACTTC	many	TRBD2	TRBV12-3/TRBV12-4	TRBJ2-7
CASSVRLVYNEQFF	TGTGCCAGCAGCGTCAGACTAGTCTACAATGAGCAGTTCTTC	-	-	TRBV7-9	TRBJ2-1